This TCR beta chain was documented in a study of T-cell reconstitution after alpha-beta-depleted transplantation in children. It was with unique molecular identifiers that the TCRbeta library was prepared. TCRdb re-analysed the PCR reads in MiXCR, keeping a single row per CDR3 protein. The sample has 200,000 to 250,000 distinct CDR3 sequences, 24% seen once; the top ten hold around 4.8%. Points from the study as a whole: T-cell numbers and diversity, one year after transplant, stemmed largely from T cells that were newly produced. For some patients, TCRbeta diversity was high at day 60 because of recipient T cells and thymic progenitors that survived.

V lost 5 bases to trimming and J lost 4 bases, with 13 bases between them. Germline values: CDR1 KGHDR, CDR2 SFDVKD. This CDR3 contains 14 residues. Turning to this clonotype: The antigen is unknown.

Sequences were derived from PBMCs, mostly from graft donor cells, sampled 360 days after TCRalphabeta/CD19-depleted stem cell transplant. This chain uses TRBV24-1 with TRBJ2-5; D is unresolved. The TCR comes from a female patient aged 2-9 years who had a stem cell transplant for congenital amegakaryocytic thrombocytopenia, so the T cells may come from the graft donor. The CDR3 spells CATSAGSSAETQYF. The CDR3 DNA follows: TGTGCCACCAGTGCAGGTAGTTCCGCAGAGACCCAGTACTTC.